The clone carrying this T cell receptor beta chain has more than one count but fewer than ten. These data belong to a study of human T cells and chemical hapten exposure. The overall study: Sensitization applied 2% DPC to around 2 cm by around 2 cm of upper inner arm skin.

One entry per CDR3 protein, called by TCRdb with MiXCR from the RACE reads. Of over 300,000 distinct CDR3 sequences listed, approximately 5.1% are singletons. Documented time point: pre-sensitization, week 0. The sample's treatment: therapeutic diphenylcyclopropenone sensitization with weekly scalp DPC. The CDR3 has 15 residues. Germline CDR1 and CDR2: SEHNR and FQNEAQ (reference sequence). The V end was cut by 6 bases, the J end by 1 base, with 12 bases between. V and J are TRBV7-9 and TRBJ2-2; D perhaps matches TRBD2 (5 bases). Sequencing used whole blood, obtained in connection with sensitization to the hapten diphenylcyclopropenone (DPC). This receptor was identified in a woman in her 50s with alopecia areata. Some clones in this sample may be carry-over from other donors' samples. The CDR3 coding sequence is TGTGCCAGCAGTCACTTGACTAAGAACACCGGGGAGCTGTTTTTT. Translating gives CASSHLTKNTGELFF. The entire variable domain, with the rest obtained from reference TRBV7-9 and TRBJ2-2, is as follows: DTGVSQNPRHKITKRGQNVTFRCDPISEHNRLYWYRQTLGQGPEFLTYFQNEAQLEKSRLLSDRFSAERPKGSFSTLEIQRTEQGDSAMYLCASSHLTKNTGELFFGEGSRLTVL.